This section outlines one T cell receptor (beta chain) sequence together with its context. Antigen: not known. The data originate from a study of T-cell memory formation after mild COVID-19. Study observations and caveats: A second wave expanding day 15 to 37 was CD4+-biased; contracting clones were balanced. Among contracting clones, CD4+ were mainly CM/EM and CD8+ enriched in EMRA.

Germline lookup yields CDR1 SGDLS and CDR2 YYNGEE. V shed 0 bases, J shed 4 bases, and the junction held 6 bases outside the gene matches. The CDR3 has 16 amino acids. TCRdb re-called the 5' RACE reads with MiXCR, one entry per CDR3 protein. The sample gives under 250,000 distinct CDR3 sequences, 8% to 11% of which show up once; 2.5% to 3.5% is in the top ten. The receptor's source is a man between 18 and 35 years old who had mild COVID-19 (a few samples of this study predate the infection). Cell type and time point are not known. V and J are TRBV9 and TRBJ2-3; 9 bases are a match to TRBD2. Sample: PBMCs or a T cell subset sorted from them (not recorded which). CDR3 amino acids: CASSVEDSGGPDTQYF. CDR3 DNA: TGTGCCAGCAGCGTAGAGGATAGCGGGGGCCCAGATACGCAGTATTTT.